The 7 T cell receptor beta chains reported below all come from one sample, sequenced in a study of shared clonotypes between healthy human individuals. This table comes from immunoSEQ multiplex PCR, and its TCRdb copy is limited to in-frame clones, with some not included. This table holds some 1,400,000 clones, more than 95% found once. The sequenced sample was naive CD4+ T cells sorted from blood. Stated subset: CD45RA+ positively selected. The receptor set was obtained from a young man in good health.

The chain has TRBV11-3 and TRBJ2-3; 12 bases agree with TRBD2. Germline V gene sequence: CDR1 SGHNT, CDR2 YENEEA. The CDR3 covers 17 residues. Trimming removed 4 bases from V and 4 bases from J; junction bases left unmatched: 9. CDR3 sequence (DNA): TGTGCCAGCAGCTCTAGGCGACTAGCGGGAGCCCCAGATACGCAGTATTTT. The encoded protein is CASSSRRLAGAPDTQYF.

V and J are TRBV27 and TRBJ2-1; D may be TRBD2 (6 bases). The CDR3 is made up of 15 amino acids. The germline CDR1 and CDR2 sequences are MNHEY and SMNVEV (reference sequence). Trimming stripped 1 base from V and 5 bases from J, with 12 bases between. CDR3 coding DNA: TGTGCCAGCAGTTTATTTTGGACTACTAACAATGAGCAGTTCTTC. Amino acid sequence: CASSLFWTTNNEQFF.

The rearrangement links TRBV6-5 to TRBJ1-1; unclear D gene. This CDR3 spans 15 amino acids. CDR1 and CDR2 from the germline V gene are MNHEY and SVGAGI. With 2 bases removed from V and 3 bases from J, the gap between germline ends came to 13 bases. The CDR3 loop reads CASSYRRGGDTEAFF. The CDR3 nucleotides read TGTGCCAGCAGTTACCGACGGGGTGGGGACACTGAAGCTTTCTTT.

The chain is built from TRBV5-1 and TRBJ2-7; D may be TRBD2 (6 bases). CDR1 and CDR2 (germline): SGHRS, YFSETQ. V was trimmed by 4 bases and J by 6 bases, leaving 17 bases between them. The CDR3 runs 14 residues. CDR3 protein: CASSLGTVGSEQYF. CDR3 in DNA: TGCGCCAGCAGCCTCGGGACCGTCGGGAGCGAGCAGTACTTC.

V is TRBV28 and J is TRBJ1-2, with D maybe TRBD1 (5 bases). The CDR3 is 16 residues long. Trimming took 4 bases from V and 2 from J, leaving 17 bases between them. Per germline, CDR1 MDHEN and CDR2 SYDVKM. The CDR3 region has the DNA TGTGCCAGCAGTTCCCCCGAGGGACCAGGGAACTATGGCTACACCTTC. Amino acid sequence: CASSSPEGPGNYGYTF.

This chain's CDR3 is CASSVELVGLETQYF. CDR3 bases: TGTGCCAGCAGCGTAGAACTGGTAGGGTTGGAGACCCAGTACTTC. The chain uses TRBV9 and TRBJ2-5; D remains unclear. Trimming shortened V by 0 bases and J by 5 bases, and 14 bases separated the two germline ends. CDR1 SGDLS and CDR2 YYNGEE come from the germline V gene. This CDR3 region has 15 residues.

The rearrangement links TRBV4-1 to TRBJ2-4; TRBD1 is a possible D gene (5 bases). The V gene's germline CDR1 is MGHRA and CDR2 YSYEKL. V lost 0 bases, J lost 6 bases, and 9 bases lay in between. This CDR3 spans 14 amino acids. This CDR3 reads CASSQDGAVNIQYF. The CDR3 DNA follows: TGCGCCAGCAGCCAAGATGGGGCAGTAAACATTCAGTACTTC.